These 17 T cell receptor beta chains came from one sample sequenced in a study of blood T cell repertoires in COVID-19. Only in-frame clones appear in the TCRdb table, and some are missing; sequencing was by immunoSEQ multiplex PCR. The top ten hold under 3.5% of the sample, which has 200,000 to 250,000 clones, about nine tenths seen once. The sequencing input was peripheral blood. The receptors were gathered from a young man with COVID-19, enrolled during active disease.

The CDR3 protein is CASTPGENNQPQHF. For the CDR3, the DNA is TGTGCCAGCACCCCGGGGGAAAACAATCAGCCCCAGCATTTT. The J gene is TRBJ1-5, the V gene TRBV28, with TRBD1 as a possible D gene (5 bases). This CDR3 spans 14 amino acids. V was clipped by 7 bases and J by 3 bases, with 13 bases between them. The germline V gene has CDR1 MDHEN and CDR2 SYDVKM.

This clone was counted a single time. This chain uses TRBV3-1 (or the pseudogene TRBV3-2) with TRBJ1-6; D gene uncertain. This CDR3 has 14 residues. Germline CDR1 reads LGHDT; CDR2 reads YNNKEL (reference sequence). V lost 4 bases and J 7 bases, leaving 11 bases between the germline ends. Written as DNA, the CDR3 is TGTGCCAGCAGCCGGCAGGTTGGGAATTCACCCCTCCACTTT. Its translation: CASSRQVGNSPLHF.

Only one count was recorded for this clone. The V and J genes are TRBV4-3 and TRBJ2-3; TRBD2 matches 9 bases. The CDR3 runs to 16 residues. With 1 base clipped from V and 4 bases from J, the junction kept 6 bases outside the gene matches. CDR1 LGHNA and CDR2 YSLEER come from the germline V gene. The CDR3 DNA follows: TGCGCCAGCAGCCAAGGAGTGGGACTAGCTGCAGATACGCAGTATTTT. Amino acids: CASSQGVGLAADTQYF.

This clone was picked up a small number of times. The chain couples TRBV10-3 to TRBJ1-1; tentative D call: TRBD1 (5 bases). V was clipped by 4 bases and J by 5 bases, with 20 bases between them. In germline, CDR1 is ENHRY, CDR2 SYGVKD. This CDR3 has 16 amino acids. CDR3 sequence reads: CAISGSTLPGKTEAFF. CDR3 in DNA: TGTGCCATCAGTGGGTCGACACTCCCAGGGAAAACTGAAGCTTTCTTT.

The gene calls are TRBV19 and TRBJ2-1; 9 bases match TRBD2. V dropped 1 base and J dropped 8; count of bases not matched to a gene: 12. This CDR3 is built from 17 residues. Germline CDR1 reads LNHDA; CDR2 reads SQIVND (reference sequence). CDR3 loop: CASSIVALAGLRHEQFF. The CDR3 bases are TGTGCCAGTAGTATAGTGGCCCTAGCGGGATTACGGCATGAGCAGTTCTTC.

The V gene is TRBV5-6, the J gene TRBJ1-5; 7 nucleotides line up with TRBD1. The V gene's germline CDR1 is SGHDT and CDR2 YYEEEE. This CDR3 comprises 13 residues. With 3 bases clipped from V and 4 bases from J, the junction kept 1 base outside the gene matches. The CDR3 sequence is CASSWGQNQPQHF. CDR3 coding DNA: TGTGCCAGCAGCTGGGGACAGAATCAGCCCCAGCATTTT.

The rearrangement uses TRBV7-2 and TRBJ1-1; 8 bases map to TRBD1. Looked up from germline, CDR1 is SGHTA and CDR2 is FQGNSA. The CDR3 totals 15 residues. Trimming took 5 bases from V and 4 from J; bases not matched to a gene: 9. The DNA for the CDR3 is TGTGCCAGCAGCGCGCACAGGGGGTTGGCCACTGAAGCTTTCTTT. Protein sequence: CASSAHRGLATEAFF.

The J gene is TRBJ2-7, the V gene TRBV27, with D unclear. Trimming left V 3 bases short and J 2 bases short, with 11 bases between. The CDR3 covers 14 residues. Germline loops: CDR1 MNHEY, CDR2 SMNVEV (reference sequence). The CDR3 nucleotides are TGTGCCAGCAGTTTTTCTGGCAGAACCTACGAGCAGTACTTC. Translating gives CASSFSGRTYEQYF.

This rearrangement joins TRBV18 to TRBJ1-4; D possibly corresponds to TRBD1 (5 bases). Germline V CDR1 and CDR2: KGHSH, LQKENI. V was pared by 3 bases and J by 0 bases, with 14 bases between. This CDR3 is built from 17 residues. The CDR3: CASSPQRGVATNEKLFF. In nucleotides, the CDR3 is TGTGCCAGCTCACCCCAGCGGGGCGTTGCAACTAATGAAAAACTGTTTTTT.

This clone was found a few times. This chain links TRBV7-3 with TRBJ2-7; 10 nucleotides line up with TRBD1. Germline V CDR1 and CDR2: SGHTA, FQGTGA. Trimming removed 6 bases from V and 5 bases from J; junction bases left unmatched: 10. This CDR3 has 15 residues. CDR3 in amino acids: CASRSLGTGDNEQYF. The CDR3 coding sequence is TGTGCCAGCAGATCGCTCGGGACAGGGGACAACGAGCAGTACTTC.

This clone has only a few counts. This chain links TRBV10-3 with TRBJ1-2, with 7 positions matching TRBD1. This CDR3 comprises 15 residues. The germline V gene has CDR1 ENHRY and CDR2 SYGVKD. V gave up 3 bases and J gave up 3 bases; unmatched junction bases: 7. CDR3 loop: CAISEWGDRHYGYTF. DNA of the CDR3: TGTGCCATCAGTGAATGGGGGGACAGACACTATGGCTACACCTTC.

The chain links TRBV27 to TRBJ2-7; 11 positions match TRBD2. Germline lookup yields CDR1 MNHEY and CDR2 SMNVEV (reference sequence). V shed 3 bases, J shed 3 bases, and the junction held 7 bases outside the gene matches. The CDR3 covers 16 residues. The CDR3 is CASSFLLAGGYYEQYF. The CDR3 region has the DNA TGTGCCAGCAGTTTCTTGCTAGCGGGAGGTTACTACGAGCAGTACTTC.

This chain connects TRBV24-1 to TRBJ2-3; the match to TRBD1 covers 7 bases. The CDR3 runs 15 residues. The trim removed 3 bases at V and 6 bases at J, leaving 8 bases unmatched. The V gene's germline CDR1 is KGHDR and CDR2 SFDVKD. Here the CDR3 reads CATSDRTGATDTQYF. CDR3 DNA: TGTGCCACCAGTGATCGAACAGGGGCAACCGATACGCAGTATTTT.

The V and J genes are TRBV19 and TRBJ1-2; D may be TRBD1 (6 bases). The V and J ends lost 3 bases and 8 bases respectively, with 19 bases between them. Germline assignment: CDR1 LNHDA and CDR2 SQIVND (reference sequence). The CDR3 has 15 residues. The CDR3 sequence is CASSIAGEGMDGYTF. For the CDR3, the DNA is TGTGCCAGTAGTATCGCAGGGGAAGGTATGGACGGCTACACCTTC.

CDR3 in amino acids: CASSPGTGSPYEQYF. In DNA, the CDR3 is TGCGCCAGCAGCCCCGGGACAGGGTCTCCCTACGAGCAGTACTTC. V gene TRBV4-3 combines with J gene TRBJ2-7; 9 bases line up with TRBD1. Unmatched junction bases numbered 6, after V lost 4 bases and J lost 2 bases. The CDR3 runs 15 residues. Germline V gives CDR1 LGHNA, CDR2 YSLEER.

The chain has TRBV24-1 and TRBJ2-1, with TRBD1 identical over 8 bases. V shed 7 bases and J 6 bases; nucleotides not matched to a gene: 13. Germline lookup yields CDR1 KGHDR and CDR2 SFDVKD. The CDR3 loop spans 16 amino acids. The CDR3: CATRRIVAGGCNEQFF. In DNA form, the CDR3 reads TGTGCCACCAGAAGAATTGTGGCAGGGGGCTGCAATGAGCAGTTCTTC.

V and J are TRBV7-8 and TRBJ1-1; D is unclear. The CDR3 is 14 amino acids. With 5 bases removed from V and 10 bases from J, the gap between germline ends came to 20 bases. Germline CDR1 and CDR2: SGHVS and FQNEAQ. The CDR3 DNA follows: TGTGCCAGCAGCCAACGGGGTCAAAACAGTGGAGCTTTCTTT. Residues: CASSQRGQNSGAFF. The full variable domain, completed using reference TRBV7-8 and TRBJ1-1, is GAGVSQSPRYKVAKRGQDVALRCDPISGHVSLFWYQQALGQGPEFLTYFQNEAQLDKSGLPSDRFFAERPEGSVSTLKIQRTQQEDSAVYLCASSQRGQNSGAFFGQGTRLTVV.